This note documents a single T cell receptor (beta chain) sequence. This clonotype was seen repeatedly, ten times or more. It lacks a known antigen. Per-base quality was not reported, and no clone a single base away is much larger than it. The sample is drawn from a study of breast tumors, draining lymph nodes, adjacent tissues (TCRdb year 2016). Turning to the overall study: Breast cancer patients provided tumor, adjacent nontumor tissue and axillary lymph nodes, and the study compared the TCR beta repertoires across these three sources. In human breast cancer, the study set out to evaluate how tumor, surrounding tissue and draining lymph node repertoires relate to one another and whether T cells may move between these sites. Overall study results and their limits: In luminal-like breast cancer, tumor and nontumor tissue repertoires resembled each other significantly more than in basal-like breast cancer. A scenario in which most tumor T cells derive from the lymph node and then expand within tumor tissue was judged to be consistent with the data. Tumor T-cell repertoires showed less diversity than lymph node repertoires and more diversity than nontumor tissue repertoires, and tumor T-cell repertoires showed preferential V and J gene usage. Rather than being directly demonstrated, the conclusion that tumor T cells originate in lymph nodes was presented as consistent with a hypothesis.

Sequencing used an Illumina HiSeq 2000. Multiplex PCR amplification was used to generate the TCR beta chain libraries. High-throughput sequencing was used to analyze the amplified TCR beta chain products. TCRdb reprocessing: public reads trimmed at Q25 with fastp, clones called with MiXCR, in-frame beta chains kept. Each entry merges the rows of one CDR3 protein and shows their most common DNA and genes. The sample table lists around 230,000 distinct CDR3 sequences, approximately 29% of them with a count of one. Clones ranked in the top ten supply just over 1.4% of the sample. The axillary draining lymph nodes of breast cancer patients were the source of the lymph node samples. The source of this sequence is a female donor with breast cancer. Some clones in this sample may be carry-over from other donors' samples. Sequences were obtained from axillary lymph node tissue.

The nucleotide sequence is TGTGCCAGCAGCCAGGCGCTACCGGGACAGGGTGGCCTCCAAGAGACCCAGTACTTC. Its protein is CASSQALPGQGGLQETQYF. This chain joins TRBV3-2 to TRBJ2-5; the D call of TRBD1 is as the table states it, not checked on the DNA. TRBV3-2 is marked as a pseudogene. Including the terminal cysteine and phenylalanine, the CDR3 comprises 19 residues. CDR3 DNA only is kept here, 57 bases in frame from base 1.